Shown below are 21 T cell receptor beta chains from a single sample sequenced in a study of Tregs in tolerant kidney transplant recipients. Generated by immunoSEQ multiplex PCR, the TCRdb table keeps only in-frame clones and is missing some. The data contain roughly 64,000 clones, approximately 87% of them singletons. Related graft donors supplied nonmyeloablative bone marrow transplants, and mixed chimerism was transient. Sequenced here: CD4+ T cells from blood (PBMCs), sampled 6 months after the transplant. The receptors stem from a human patient who received a combined kidney and bone marrow transplant. Certain T cells may be donor cells from the graft.

The rearrangement uses TRBV11-2 and TRBJ2-1; tentative D call: TRBD2 (6 bases). The CDR3 runs 15 residues. Looked up from germline, CDR1 is SGHAT and CDR2 is FQNNGV. The ends were cut back, 7 bases at V and 4 bases at J, with 17 bases in the middle. CDR3 amino acids: CASTPRSGVYNEQFF. Here the CDR3 DNA reads TGTGCCAGCACCCCTCGTAGCGGAGTATACAATGAGCAGTTCTTC.

The chain employs TRBV27 and TRBJ2-1, with 9 bases identical to TRBD2. This CDR3 comprises 15 residues. Unmatched junction bases numbered 8, after V lost 5 bases and J lost 6 bases. Germline V gene lookup returns CDR1 MNHEY and CDR2 SMNVEV (reference sequence). The CDR3 reads CASSDPGLAGNEQFF. CDR3 coding DNA: TGTGCCAGCAGTGACCCGGGACTAGCAGGCAATGAGCAGTTCTTC.

This chain uses TRBV28 with TRBJ1-1; no definite D call. The CDR3 contains 13 residues. V was clipped by 7 bases and J by 8 bases, with 17 bases between them. In germline, CDR1 is MDHEN, CDR2 SYDVKM. CDR3 in amino acids: CASTLAGIGEAFF. For the CDR3, the DNA is TGTGCCAGCACCTTGGCGGGGATTGGGGAAGCTTTCTTT.

CDR3 DNA sequence: TGTGCCAGCAGCTTGAAACCGGGACAGGGGGCGTACGAGCAGTACTTC. This translates into CASSLKPGQGAYEQYF. The rearrangement links TRBV11-2 to TRBJ2-7; TRBD1 aligns across 12 bases. The CDR3 has 16 amino acids. The germline gives CDR1 SGHAT, CDR2 FQNNGV. Trimming removed 3 bases from V and 4 bases from J; junction bases left unmatched: 7.

The chain uses TRBV21-1 and TRBJ2-4; the listed D gene, TRBD1, was not tested against the DNA. TRBV21-1 is a known pseudogene. This CDR3 is 18 amino acids long. The CDR3: CASSKAGHRVLAKNIQYF. CDR3 DNA: TGTGCCAGCAGCAAAGCCGGTCACAGGGTCCTAGCCAAAAACATTCAGTACTTC.

The rearrangement links TRBV19 to TRBJ1-2; a possible D gene is TRBD1 (6 bases). CDR1 is LNHDA, CDR2 SQIVND, per germline (reference sequence). There are 13 residues in the CDR3. V shed 5 bases and J shed 4 bases, with 11 bases lying between them. The CDR3 sequence is CASSPTGFYGYTF. CDR3 bases: TGTGCCAGTAGTCCCACAGGGTTCTATGGCTACACCTTC.

J is TRBJ1-2 and V is TRBV5-1, with no clear D. The CDR3 length is 13 residues. Germline-derived CDR1 and CDR2 are SGHRS and YFSETQ. Trimming stripped 4 bases from V and 6 bases from J, with 13 bases between. This chain's CDR3 is CASSVTGEDGYTF. DNA of the CDR3: TGCGCCAGCAGCGTGACCGGGGAGGATGGCTACACCTTC.

A note on this clone: Germline and junction disagree at one end, which may indicate a read error. The chain is built from TRBV7-2 and TRBJ2-5; D not resolved. Germline-derived CDR1 and CDR2 are SGHTA and FQGNSA. CDR3 size: 13 residues. CDR3 bases: TGTGCCAGCAGCTCCCACGACGCGGTTAGGAAAGACTTC. It encodes CASSSHDAVRKDF.

A few counts support this clone. V usage is TRBV4-3 and J usage is TRBJ2-1, with 8 bases fitting TRBD1. CDR1 and CDR2 from the germline V gene are LGHNA and YSLEER. Trimming at V came to 0 bases and at J to 9 bases, leaving 7 bases not matched to a gene. This CDR3 contains 15 residues. CDR3 nucleotide sequence: TGCGCCAGCAGCCAAGAGACAGGGGTCGGGGGTGAGCAGTTCTTC. Encoded protein: CASSQETGVGGEQFF.

The chain combines TRBV18 with TRBJ1-2; 9 bases fit TRBD1. With 4 bases clipped from V and 8 bases from J, the junction kept 5 bases outside the gene matches. The CDR3 consists of 13 residues. Germline lookup yields CDR1 KGHSH and CDR2 LQKENI. In nucleotides, the CDR3 is TGTGCCAGCTCACTCCACAGGGGGCTCGGCTACACCTTC. It encodes CASSLHRGLGYTF.

The genes are TRBV5-1 and TRBJ2-7; 10 bases align to TRBD2. The junction had 7 bases not matched to a gene; V was cut back by 2 bases and J by 5 bases. Germline values: CDR1 SGHRS, CDR2 YFSETQ. The CDR3 contains 15 residues. The CDR3 region is CASSLSPGLANEQYF. CDR3 DNA sequence: TGCGCCAGCAGCTTATCACCGGGACTAGCGAACGAGCAGTACTTC.

The chain carries TRBV6-5 and TRBJ1-1; D is unresolved. Germline V gives CDR1 MNHEY, CDR2 SVGAGI. V lost 0 bases and J lost 1, with 6 bases in between. The CDR3 spans 14 residues. The DNA of the CDR3 is TGTGCCAGCAGTTACTCAGCCCGGAACACTGAAGCTTTCTTT. Encoded protein: CASSYSARNTEAFF.

The chain is built from TRBV25-1 and TRBJ2-4; 8 bases map to TRBD1. The CDR3 sequence is 15 residues long. V shed 1 base, J shed 4 bases, and the junction held 3 bases outside the gene matches. CDR1 is MGHDK and CDR2 is SYGVNS in the germline V gene. DNA for the CDR3: TGTGCCAGCAGTGAATCAGGGGGCGGGAAAAACATTCAGTACTTC. Its protein product is CASSESGGGKNIQYF. Complete variable domain (other parts from reference TRBV25-1 and TRBJ2-4): EADIYQTPRYLVIGTGKKITLECSQTMGHDKMYWYQQDPGMELHLIHYSYGVNSTEKGDLSSESTVSRIRTEHFPLTLESARPSHTSQYLCASSESGGGKNIQYFGAGTRLSVL.

This rearrangement joins TRBV29-1 to TRBJ1-1, with D maybe TRBD1 (5 bases). Trimming took 7 bases from V and 8 from J, leaving 20 bases between them. Germline CDR1 SQVTM, CDR2 ANQGSEA. This CDR3 contains 13 residues. This CDR3 is CSGTGGDYREAFF. In DNA, the CDR3 is TGCAGCGGTACGGGGGGAGATTACAGGGAAGCTTTCTTT.

The chain joins TRBV4-1 to TRBJ1-5, with unresolved D. Germline loops: CDR1 MGHRA, CDR2 YSYEKL. Between the trimmed V and J ends, which lost 3 bases and 5 bases, there was a span of 14 bases. The length of the CDR3 is 15 residues. CDR3 sequence (DNA): TGCGCCAGCAGCCAGGCCAACAATCTCGATCAGCCCCAGCATTTT. It yields the protein CASSQANNLDQPQHF.

CDR3 loop: CASSLMGGLNNEQFF. The CDR3 DNA reads as TGTGCCAGCAGCTTAATGGGGGGACTGAACAATGAGCAGTTCTTC. The V call is TRBV7-3, the J call TRBJ2-1, with D possibly TRBD2 on 6 matching bases. The CDR3 length is 15 residues. Germline V gives CDR1 SGHTA, CDR2 FQGTGA. The V end was cut by 1 base, the J end by 5 bases, with 12 bases between.

The genes are TRBV4-2 and TRBJ1-4; 8 bases agree with TRBD1. Germline CDR1 reads LGHNA; CDR2 reads YNFKEQ. This CDR3 region has 17 residues. The V gene end was trimmed by 2 bases and the J gene end by 6 bases; junction bases not matched to a gene: 11. Written as DNA, the CDR3 is TGTGCCAGCAGCCAACCTTATTCCAGGGGGCGGGATGAAAAACTGTTTTTT. This translates into CASSQPYSRGRDEKLFF.

The genes are TRBV2 and TRBJ2-5, with D possibly TRBD2 on 6 matching bases. The V gene lost 7 bases and the J gene lost 1 base, with 19 bases spanning the gap. Germline CDR1 reads SNHLY; CDR2 reads FYNNEI. The CDR3 spans 16 residues. The CDR3 reads CASIGGVGTIQETQYF. CDR3 nucleotide sequence: TGTGCCAGCATAGGAGGGGTGGGCACTATCCAAGAGACCCAGTACTTC.

The rearrangement uses TRBV9 and TRBJ2-3, with a weak D call TRBD1 (6 bases). The CDR3 sequence is 16 residues long. Germline CDR1 reads SGDLS; CDR2 reads YYNGEE. V shed 0 bases and J shed 2 bases, with 13 bases lying between them. For the CDR3, the DNA is TGTGCCAGCAGCGTAGAACAGGGCAGGCTCACAGATACGCAGTATTTT. Its protein is CASSVEQGRLTDTQYF.

The V gene is TRBV19, the J gene TRBJ2-2; D unclear. The CDR3 length is 12 residues. V was clipped by 6 bases and J by 6 bases, with 8 bases between them. The germline gives CDR1 LNHDA, CDR2 SQIVND (reference sequence). CDR3 in DNA: TGTGCCAGTAGATCAGGTGCCGGGGAGCTGTTTTTT. Its protein product is CASRSGAGELFF.

The chain is built from TRBV5-1 and TRBJ2-7; unclear D gene. Germline-derived CDR1 and CDR2 are SGHRS and YFSETQ. V was clipped by 0 bases and J by 4 bases, with 14 bases between them. The CDR3 loop spans 15 amino acids. The CDR3 DNA is TGCGCCAGCAGCTTGGCCTTGAATACAGTTTACGAGCAGTACTTC. This codes for CASSLALNTVYEQYF.